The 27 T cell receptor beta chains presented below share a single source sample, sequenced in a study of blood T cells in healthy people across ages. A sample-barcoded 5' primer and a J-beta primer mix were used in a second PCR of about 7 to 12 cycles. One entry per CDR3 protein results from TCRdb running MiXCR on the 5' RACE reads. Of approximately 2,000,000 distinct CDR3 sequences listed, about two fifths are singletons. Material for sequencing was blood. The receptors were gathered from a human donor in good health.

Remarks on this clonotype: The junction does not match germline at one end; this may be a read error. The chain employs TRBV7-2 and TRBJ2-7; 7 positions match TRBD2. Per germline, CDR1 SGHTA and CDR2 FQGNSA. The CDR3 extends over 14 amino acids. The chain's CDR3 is CASSPQRGIETQCF. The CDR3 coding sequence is TGTGCCAGCAGCCCCCAGCGGGGTATAGAGACCCAGTGCTTC. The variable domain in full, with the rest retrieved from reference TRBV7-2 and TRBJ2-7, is GAGVSQSPSNKVTEKGKDVELRCDPISGHTALYWYRQSLGQGLEFLIYFQGNSAPDKSGLPSDRFSAERTGGSVSTLTIQRTQQEDSAVYLCASSPQRGIETQCFGPGTRLTVT.

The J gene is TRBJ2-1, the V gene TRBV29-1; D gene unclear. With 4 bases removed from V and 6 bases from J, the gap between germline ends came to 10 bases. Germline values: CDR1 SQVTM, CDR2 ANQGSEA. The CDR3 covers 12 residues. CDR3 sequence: CSVVIPFNEQFF. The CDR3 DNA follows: TGCAGCGTTGTGATCCCTTTCAATGAGCAGTTCTTC.

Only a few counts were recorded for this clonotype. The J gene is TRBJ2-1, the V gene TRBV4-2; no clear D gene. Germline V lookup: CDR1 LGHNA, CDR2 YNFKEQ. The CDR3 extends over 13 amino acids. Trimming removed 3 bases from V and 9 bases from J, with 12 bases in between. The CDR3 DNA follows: TGTGCCAGCAGCCAGGTAGTGGGTACTGAGCAGTTCTTC. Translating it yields CASSQVVGTEQFF.

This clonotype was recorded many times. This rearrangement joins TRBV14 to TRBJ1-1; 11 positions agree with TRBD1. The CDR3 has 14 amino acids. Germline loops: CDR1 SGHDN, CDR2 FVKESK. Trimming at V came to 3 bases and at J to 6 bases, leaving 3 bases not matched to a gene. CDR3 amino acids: CASSHRDRGAEAFF. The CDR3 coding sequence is TGTGCCAGCAGCCACCGGGACAGGGGGGCTGAAGCTTTCTTT.

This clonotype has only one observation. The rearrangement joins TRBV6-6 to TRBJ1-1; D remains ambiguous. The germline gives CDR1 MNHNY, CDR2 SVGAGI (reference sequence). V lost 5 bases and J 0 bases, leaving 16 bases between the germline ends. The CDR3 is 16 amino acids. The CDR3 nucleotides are TGTGCCAGCAGTCCCCCGGGAGGACTCATGAACACTGAAGCTTTCTTT. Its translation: CASSPPGGLMNTEAFF.

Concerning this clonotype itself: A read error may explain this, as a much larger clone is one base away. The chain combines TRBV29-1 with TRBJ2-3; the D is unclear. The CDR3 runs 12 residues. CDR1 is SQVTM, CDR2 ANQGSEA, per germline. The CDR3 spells CSVERTADTLYF. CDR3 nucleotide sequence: TGCAGCGTTGAACGGACGGCAGATACGCTGTATTTT.

CDR3 sequence: CSPNWQEAFF. The CDR3 DNA reads as TGCAGTCCGAATTGGCAGGAAGCTTTCTTT. The chain links TRBV20-1 to TRBJ1-1; D not resolved. Germline V gives CDR1 DFQATT, CDR2 SNEGSKA (reference sequence). The CDR3 loop spans 10 amino acids. The V end lost 8 bases, the J end lost 8 bases, and 12 bases lay between the germline ends.

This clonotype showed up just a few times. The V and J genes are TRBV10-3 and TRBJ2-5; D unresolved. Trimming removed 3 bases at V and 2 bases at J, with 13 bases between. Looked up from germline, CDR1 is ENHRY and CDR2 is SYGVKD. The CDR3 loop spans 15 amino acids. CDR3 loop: CAISDPRTQQETQYF. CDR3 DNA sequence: TGTGCCATCAGTGATCCTCGGACGCAGCAAGAGACCCAGTACTTC.

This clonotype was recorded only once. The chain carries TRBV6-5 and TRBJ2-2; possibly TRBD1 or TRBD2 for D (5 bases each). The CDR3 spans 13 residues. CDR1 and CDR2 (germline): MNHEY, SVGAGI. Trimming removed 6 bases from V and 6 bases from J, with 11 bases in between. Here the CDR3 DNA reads TGTGCCAGCAGGGTTCGAGGGGCCGGGGAGCTGTTTTTT. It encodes CASRVRGAGELFF.

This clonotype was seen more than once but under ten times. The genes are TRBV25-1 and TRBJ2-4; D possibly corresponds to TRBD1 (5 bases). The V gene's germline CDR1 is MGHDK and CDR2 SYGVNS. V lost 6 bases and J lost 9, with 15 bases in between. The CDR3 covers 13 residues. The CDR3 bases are TGTGCCAGCAGAAGAGACAGTATCGGCATTCAGTACTTC. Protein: CASRRDSIGIQYF.

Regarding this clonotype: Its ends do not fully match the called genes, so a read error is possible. The CDR3 DNA reads as TGTGCCAGCGGGCTGGGGGGTCCCGGGGAGCGGTTTTTT. Its translation is CASGLGGPGERFF. The V gene is TRBV11-2, the J gene TRBJ2-2; D perhaps matches TRBD2 (6 bases). The germline gives CDR1 SGHAT, CDR2 FQNNGV. The CDR3 sequence is 13 residues long.

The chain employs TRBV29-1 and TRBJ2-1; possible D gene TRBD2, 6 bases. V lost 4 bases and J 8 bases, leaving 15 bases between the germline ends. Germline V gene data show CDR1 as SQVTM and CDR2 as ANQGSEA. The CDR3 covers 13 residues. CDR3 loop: CSVGRRAAHEQFF. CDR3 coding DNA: TGCAGCGTTGGACGGAGGGCTGCACATGAGCAGTTCTTC.

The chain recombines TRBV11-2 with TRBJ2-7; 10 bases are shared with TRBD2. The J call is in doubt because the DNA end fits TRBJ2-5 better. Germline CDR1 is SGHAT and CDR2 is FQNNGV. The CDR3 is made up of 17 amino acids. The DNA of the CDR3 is TGTGCCAGCAGCTGGCCTCCACTAGCGGGGAGGCAGGAGACCCAGTACTTC. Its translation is CASSWPPLAGRQETQYF.

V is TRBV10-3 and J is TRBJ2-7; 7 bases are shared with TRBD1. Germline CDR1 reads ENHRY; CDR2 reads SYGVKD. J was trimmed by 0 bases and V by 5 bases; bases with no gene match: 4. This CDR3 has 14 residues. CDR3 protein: CAISKRTGSYEQYF. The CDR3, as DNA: TGTGCCATCAGTAAGAGGACAGGCTCCTACGAGCAGTACTTC.

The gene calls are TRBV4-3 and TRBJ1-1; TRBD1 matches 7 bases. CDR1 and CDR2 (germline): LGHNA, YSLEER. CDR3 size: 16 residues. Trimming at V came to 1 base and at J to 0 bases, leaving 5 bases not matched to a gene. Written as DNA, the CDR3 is TGCGCCAGCAGCCAAGGGTTGACAGGGTTGAACACTGAAGCTTTCTTT. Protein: CASSQGLTGLNTEAFF.

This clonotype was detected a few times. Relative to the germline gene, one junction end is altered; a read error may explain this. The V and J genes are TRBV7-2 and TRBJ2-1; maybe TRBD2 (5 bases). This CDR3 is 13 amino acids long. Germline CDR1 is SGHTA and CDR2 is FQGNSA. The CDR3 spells CASSLRGNNEQFF. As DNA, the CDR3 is TGCGCCAGCAGCTTGCGAGGGAACAATGAGCAGTTCTTC.

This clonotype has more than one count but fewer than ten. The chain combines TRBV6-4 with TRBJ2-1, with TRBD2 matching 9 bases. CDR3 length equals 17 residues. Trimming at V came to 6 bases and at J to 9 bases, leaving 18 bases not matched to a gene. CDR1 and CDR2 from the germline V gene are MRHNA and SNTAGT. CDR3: CASSLSYTSGPGGEQFF. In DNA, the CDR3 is TGTGCCAGCAGCTTGAGTTATACTAGCGGGCCGGGTGGTGAGCAGTTCTTC.

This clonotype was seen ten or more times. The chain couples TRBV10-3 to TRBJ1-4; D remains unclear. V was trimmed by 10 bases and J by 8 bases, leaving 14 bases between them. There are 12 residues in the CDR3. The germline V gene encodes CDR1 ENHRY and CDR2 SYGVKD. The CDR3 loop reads CATGVRAEKLFF. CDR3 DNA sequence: TGTGCCACGGGCGTAAGGGCCGAAAAACTGTTTTTT.

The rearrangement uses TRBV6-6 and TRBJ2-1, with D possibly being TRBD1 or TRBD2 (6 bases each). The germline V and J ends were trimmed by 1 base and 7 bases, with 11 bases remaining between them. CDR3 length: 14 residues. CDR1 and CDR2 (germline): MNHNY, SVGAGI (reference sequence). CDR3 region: CASSYLTGGNEQFF. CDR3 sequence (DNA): TGTGCCAGCAGTTACTTGACAGGAGGGAATGAGCAGTTCTTC.

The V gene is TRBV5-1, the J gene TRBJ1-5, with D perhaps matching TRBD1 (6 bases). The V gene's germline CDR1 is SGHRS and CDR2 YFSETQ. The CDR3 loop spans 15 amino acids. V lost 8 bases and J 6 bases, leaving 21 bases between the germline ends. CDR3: CASSVWTVVSQPQHF. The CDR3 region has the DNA TGCGCCAGTAGCGTGTGGACAGTGGTTAGTCAGCCCCAGCATTTT.

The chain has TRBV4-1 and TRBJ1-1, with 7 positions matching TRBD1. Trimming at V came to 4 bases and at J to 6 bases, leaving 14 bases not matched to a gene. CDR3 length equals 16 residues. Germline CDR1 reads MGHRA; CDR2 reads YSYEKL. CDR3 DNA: TGCGCCAGCAGCCGAAAGGGACAGCAAGTTGTCGCTGAAGCTTTCTTT. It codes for CASSRKGQQVVAEAFF.

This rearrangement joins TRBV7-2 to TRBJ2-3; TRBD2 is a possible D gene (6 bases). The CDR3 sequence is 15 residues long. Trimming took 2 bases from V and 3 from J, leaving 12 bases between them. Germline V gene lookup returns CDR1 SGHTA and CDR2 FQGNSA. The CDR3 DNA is TGTGCCAGCAGCTTACGGGCGGGGACTACAGATACGCAGTATTTT. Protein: CASSLRAGTTDTQYF.

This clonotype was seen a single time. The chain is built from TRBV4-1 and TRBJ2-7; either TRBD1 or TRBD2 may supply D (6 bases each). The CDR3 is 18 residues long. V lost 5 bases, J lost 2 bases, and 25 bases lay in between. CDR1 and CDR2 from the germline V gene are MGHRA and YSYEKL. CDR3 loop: CASSTQHEGGLAAYEQYF. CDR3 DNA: TGCGCCAGCAGCACCCAGCACGAGGGGGGCCTCGCTGCCTACGAGCAGTACTTC.

CDR3 sequence reads: CASSLFPGQGVLDEQFF. CDR3 in DNA: TGTGCCAGCAGCTTATTCCCGGGACAGGGTGTGTTGGATGAGCAGTTCTTC. The genes are TRBV7-9 and TRBJ2-1; 9 bases map to TRBD1. The V gene end was trimmed by 2 bases and the J gene end by 8 bases; junction bases not matched to a gene: 13. The CDR3 covers 17 residues. Germline-derived CDR1 and CDR2 are SEHNR and FQNEAQ (reference sequence).

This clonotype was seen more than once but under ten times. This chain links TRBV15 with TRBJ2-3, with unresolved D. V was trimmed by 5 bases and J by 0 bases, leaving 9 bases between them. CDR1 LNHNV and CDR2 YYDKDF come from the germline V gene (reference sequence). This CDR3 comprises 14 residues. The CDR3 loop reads CATSPRMSTDTQYF. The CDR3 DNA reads TGTGCCACCAGCCCTAGGATGAGCACAGATACGCAGTATTTT.

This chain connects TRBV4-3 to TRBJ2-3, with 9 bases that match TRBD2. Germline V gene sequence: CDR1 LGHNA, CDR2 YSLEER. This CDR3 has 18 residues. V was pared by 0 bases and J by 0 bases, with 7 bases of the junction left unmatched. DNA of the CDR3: TGCGCCAGCAGCCAAGAAGTTAGCGGGGGCCTTAGCACAGATACGCAGTATTTT. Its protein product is CASSQEVSGGLSTDTQYF.

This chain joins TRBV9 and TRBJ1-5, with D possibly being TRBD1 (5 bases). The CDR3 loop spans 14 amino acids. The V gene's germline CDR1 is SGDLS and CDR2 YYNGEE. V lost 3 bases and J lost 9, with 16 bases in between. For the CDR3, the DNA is TGTGCCAGCAGCGGAGGGACGGCCCCGTGGCCCCAGCATTTT. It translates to CASSGGTAPWPQHF.